This T cell receptor (beta chain) comes out of a study of blood T cell repertoires in COVID-19. Assay: immunoSEQ multiplex PCR; the TCRdb copy retains only in-frame clones and omits some. This sample has under 300,000 clones; over 65% occur once, and the top ten carry 2.5% to 4%. The J segment lost 2 bases and the V segment lost 2 bases, leaving 7 bases of the junction unmatched. The germline gives CDR1 MGHDK, CDR2 SYGVNS. The CDR3 sequence is 16 residues long. The V and J genes are TRBV25-1 and TRBJ2-3; 7 bases agree with TRBD1. The sequence was collected from a woman older than 75 with acute or convalescent COVID-19. Sequencing input: peripheral blood. The CDR3 DNA reads TGTGCCAGCAGTGAAGGAAGGGGGCCGAACACAGATACGCAGTATTTT. Residues: CASSEGRGPNTDTQYF.